These T cell receptor beta chains were read from a single sample in a study of blood T cell repertoires in COVID-19. This table comes from immunoSEQ multiplex PCR, and its TCRdb copy is limited to in-frame clones, with some not included. Of about 250,000 clones listed, around 90% are singletons. Sequencing was done on a sample of peripheral blood. The receptor set was obtained from a woman in her thirties with acute or convalescent COVID-19. CDR3s include the opening cysteine and the closing phenylalanine or tryptophan. A D gene is named only where the DNA matches it firmly. Clone size is shown for a subset of rows, as once, few, many or a class of expanded clone.

J	V	D	size	DNA	CDR3
TRBJ2-5	TRBV30	TRBD2	NA	TGTGCCTGGACCTGGGGCAGCGGGAAGACCCAGTACTTC	CAWTWGSGKTQYF
TRBJ1-1	TRBV19	NA	few	TGTGCCAGTAGCCACCAGGGGAACACTGAAGCTTTCTTT	CASSHQGNTEAFF
TRBJ2-6	TRBV6-2/TRBV6-3	NA	NA	TGTGCCAGCAGTTACTCTTCAGGGACTGGGGCCAACGTCCTGACTTTC	CASSYSSGTGANVLTF
TRBJ2-7	TRBV24-1	TRBD2	NA	TGTGCCACCAGTGATTCGGCTAGCGGGAACTACGAGCAGTACTTC	CATSDSASGNYEQYF
TRBJ1-5	TRBV13	NA	NA	TGTGCCAGCAGCCCTGGCACCGATCAGCCCCAGCATTTT	CASSPGTDQPQHF
TRBJ1-6	TRBV9	NA	few	TGTGCCAGCAGCGCGACAGATTCTAATTCACCCCTCCACTTT	CASSATDSNSPLHF
TRBJ2-7	TRBV6-5	TRBD2	NA	TGTGCCAGCAGTTCTAGCGGGAGGGCGTTCGACGAGCAGTACTTC	CASSSSGRAFDEQYF
TRBJ2-7	TRBV6-1	TRBD1	NA	TGTGCCAGCAGTGAATGGGCAGGGGGCACCTACGAGCAGTACTTC	CASSEWAGGTYEQYF
TRBJ2-3	TRBV7-7	TRBD2	once	TGTGCTAGCAGCTTAGAGGGAGGGCCAGCAGATACGCAGTATTTT	CASSLEGGPADTQYF
TRBJ1-4	TRBV30	NA	NA	TGTGCCTGGAGTGTTGGGGCCTTTGTTGAAAAACTGTTTTTT	CAWSVGAFVEKLFF